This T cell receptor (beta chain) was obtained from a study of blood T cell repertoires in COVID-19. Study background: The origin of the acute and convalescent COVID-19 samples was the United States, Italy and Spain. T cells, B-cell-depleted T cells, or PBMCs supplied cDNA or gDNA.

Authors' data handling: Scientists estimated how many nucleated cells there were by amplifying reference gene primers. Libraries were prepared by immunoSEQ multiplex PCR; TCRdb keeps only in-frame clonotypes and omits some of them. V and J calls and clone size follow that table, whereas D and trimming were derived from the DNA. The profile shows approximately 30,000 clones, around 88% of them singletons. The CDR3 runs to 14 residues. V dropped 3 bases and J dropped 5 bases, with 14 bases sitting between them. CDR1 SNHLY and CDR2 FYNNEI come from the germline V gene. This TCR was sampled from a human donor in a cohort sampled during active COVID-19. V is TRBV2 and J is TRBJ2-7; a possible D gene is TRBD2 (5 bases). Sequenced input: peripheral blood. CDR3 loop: CASSDRRGNNEQYF. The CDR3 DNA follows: TGTGCCAGCAGTGATCGTCGGGGAAACAACGAGCAGTACTTC.